This passage covers 13 T cell receptor beta chains from one sample sequenced in a study of long-term antiretroviral therapy in people with HIV (dated by TCRdb to the early 2020s). The immunoSEQ hsTCRB v3.0 assay was used at survey level resolution to sequence the TRB variable region. The source is immuneACCESS, and TCRdb retained only in-frame sequences with V and J called. Part of the clones is not carried over; for the studies checked, unresolved V genes explain less than half of this, and the remainder is unexplained. For this sample the table gives 30,000 to 45,000 clones, of which 80% were detected only once. Of the sample, 4.5% to 6% is held by the ten largest clones. The sample here was unsorted PBMCs, taken 3.4 years after starting antiretroviral therapy. The receptor set was obtained from a man aged 25 to 45 with HIV.

This chain uses TRBV29-1 with TRBJ2-5; D might be TRBD2 (5 bases). Germline V gene lookup returns CDR1 SQVTM and CDR2 ANQGSEA. The CDR3 sequence is 11 residues long. Trimming removed 7 bases at V and 4 bases at J, with 10 bases between. In DNA form, the CDR3 reads TGCAGCGGGAAAGGAGGAGAGACCCAGTACTTC. Translation gives CSGKGGETQYF.

The rearrangement uses TRBV10-3 and TRBJ2-1; tentative D call: TRBD2 (6 bases). The germline V and J ends were trimmed by 7 bases and 6 bases, with 16 bases remaining between them. Germline values: CDR1 ENHRY, CDR2 SYGVKD. This CDR3 is built from 14 residues. CDR3 coding DNA: TGTGCCATCATGGCGTTAGCGGCAAGCAATGAGCAGTTCTTC. Translated: CAIMALAASNEQFF.

The genes are TRBV19 and TRBJ1-5, with D possibly matching TRBD1 (6 bases). Germline CDR1 and CDR2: LNHDA and SQIVND (reference sequence). The CDR3 has 15 amino acids. The germline V and J ends were trimmed by 10 bases and 6 bases, with 22 bases remaining between them. The CDR3 loop is CATEKGGAVPQPQHF. The CDR3, as DNA: TGTGCCACCGAAAAGGGGGGCGCGGTCCCTCAGCCCCAGCATTTT.

The V call is TRBV6-1, the J call TRBJ2-7, with 8 bases fitting TRBD2. The CDR3 covers 15 residues. Trimming at V came to 2 bases and at J to 1 base, leaving 4 bases not matched to a gene. CDR1 and CDR2 from the germline V gene are MNHNS and SASEGT. CDR3 sequence reads: CASSEWSGSSYEQYF. CDR3 bases: TGTGCCAGCAGTGAATGGAGCGGGAGTTCCTACGAGCAGTACTTC.

The chain carries TRBV6-6 and TRBJ2-4; 8 bases are a match to TRBD1. The V gene's germline CDR1 is MNHNY and CDR2 SVGAGI (reference sequence). Losses at the gene ends were 6 bases for V and 2 bases for J; bases not matched to a gene: 9. The length of the CDR3 is 16 residues. The CDR3 DNA follows: TGTGCCAGCAGGATTTCAGGGGGCGTCACCAAAAACATTCAGTACTTC. Amino acid sequence: CASRISGGVTKNIQYF.

CDR3 in DNA: TGTGCCAGCAGCTTGGAGGGAGCCCAGCCCCAGCATTTT. Translating it yields CASSLEGAQPQHF. The rearrangement uses TRBV7-2 and TRBJ1-5; no clear D. This CDR3 is 13 amino acids long. Germline V lookup: CDR1 SGHTA, CDR2 FQGNSA. Trimming took off 3 bases at V and 7 bases at J, with 10 bases between the two ends.

This chain links TRBV21-1 with TRBJ2-5; the table's D gene call, TRBD1, was not cross checked with the DNA. TRBV21-1 is annotated as a pseudogene. The length of the CDR3 is 16 residues. CDR3 residues: CASSLTPTGQKETQYF. CDR3 in DNA: TGTGCCAGCAGCCTCACCCCGACAGGGCAGAAAGAGACCCAGTACTTC.

This clone was recorded once. The genes are TRBV7-8 and TRBJ2-1, with 11 bases identical to TRBD2. From germline, CDR1 is SGHVS and CDR2 FQNEAQ. The CDR3 covers 15 residues. Trimming took 3 bases from V and 4 from J; bases not matched to a gene: 2. CDR3 protein: CASSFGLAGYNEQFF. CDR3 bases: TGTGCCAGCAGCTTTGGACTAGCGGGTTACAATGAGCAGTTCTTC. Based on the CDR3 plus reference TRBV7-8 and TRBJ2-1, the full variable domain is GAGVSQSPRYKVAKRGQDVALRCDPISGHVSLFWYQQALGQGPEFLTYFQNEAQLDKSGLPSDRFFAERPEGSVSTLKIQRTQQEDSAVYLCASSFGLAGYNEQFFGPGTRLTVL.

This clone was counted only a few times. This chain connects TRBV4-3 to TRBJ2-6; D remains unclear. Trimming removed 3 bases at V and 2 bases at J, with 8 bases between. The CDR3 has 15 amino acids. The V gene's germline CDR1 is LGHNA and CDR2 YSLEER. Here the CDR3 reads CASSQGLPGANVLTF. The CDR3 coding sequence is TGCGCCAGCAGCCAGGGCCTCCCTGGGGCCAACGTCCTGACTTTC.

CDR3 region: CACNPGIATEAFF. The CDR3 region has the DNA TGTGCCTGCAACCCTGGGATAGCTACTGAAGCTTTCTTT. The genes are TRBV30 and TRBJ1-1; D not resolved. The length of the CDR3 is 13 residues. V was pared by 6 bases and J by 5 bases, with 16 bases between. Germline CDR1 reads GTSNPN; CDR2 reads SVGIG (reference sequence).

This clone was seen only once. The gene calls are TRBV5-6 and TRBJ1-1; D gene unclear. The length of the CDR3 is 13 residues. Trimming took 4 bases from V and 1 from J, leaving 8 bases between them. Germline V gene data show CDR1 as SGHDT and CDR2 as YYEEEE. The CDR3 coding sequence is TGTGCCAGCAGCAGGTCAGAGAACACTGAAGCTTTCTTT. Translating gives CASSRSENTEAFF.

The chain combines TRBV15 with TRBJ1-4, with 9 positions matching TRBD1. V dropped 3 bases and J dropped 3; count of bases not matched to a gene: 8. Germline V gene sequence: CDR1 LNHNV, CDR2 YYDKDF (reference sequence). The CDR3 has 17 residues. The CDR3, as DNA: TGTGCCACCAGCAGCCAACAGGGGGCGAGGTCTAATGAAAAACTGTTTTTT. Protein product: CATSSQQGARSNEKLFF.

V gene TRBV11-2 combines with J gene TRBJ1-1, with 8 bases identical to TRBD1. Trimming took 4 bases from V and 5 from J; bases not matched to a gene: 6. The CDR3 contains 14 residues. Germline CDR1 is SGHAT and CDR2 is FQNNGV. CDR3 DNA sequence: TGTGCCAGCAGCTCCGCGACAGGGGATACTGAAGCTTTCTTT. This gives the protein CASSSATGDTEAFF.